This TCR beta chain was obtained from a study of CD8 T cells in ankylosing spondylitis. This clonotype has a handful of counts. Antigen: not known. Study findings and constraints: Characteristic of ankylosing spondylitis blood, it appeared, was a TCR beta motif comprising eight highly homologous variants. Some motif variants were previously reported in reactive arthritis synovial fluid and blood. CD8+ by phenotype, disease-linked clones were relatively rare in peripheral blood. Clones linked to disease were reported to show significant enrichment in matched ankylosing spondylitis synovial fluid.

Each TCR beta library was made by quantitative 5'-RACE that incorporated molecular barcodes. TCRdb used MiXCR to reprocess the 5' RACE reads, holding one entry per CDR3 protein. Of a few hundred thousand distinct CDR3 sequences in the sample, around 17% were seen once. The germline V gene has CDR1 MGHRA and CDR2 YSYEKL. CDR3 length: 14 amino acids. The ends were cut back, 7 bases at V and 9 bases at J, with 19 bases in the middle. The chain employs TRBV4-1 and TRBJ2-1, with a possible D match to TRBD2 (5 bases). This clonotype was obtained from a male donor with ankylosing spondylitis. Specimen: blood, either unsorted or a sorted T cell fraction (not recorded which). In DNA, the CDR3 is TGCGCCAGCACTTACGACATCTATACTAGTGAGCAGTTCTTC. It specifies CASTYDIYTSEQFF.